This entry lists 16 T cell receptor beta chains sequenced from one sample in a study of response to subunit inactivated influenza vaccine. Each CDR3 protein is one row after TCRdb ran MiXCR on the RT-PCR reads. In the table there are under 850,000 distinct CDR3 sequences, around a sixth of which are singletons. The sequenced sample was PBMCs from blood, obtained about 5 days after vaccination. The source of these receptors is a man aged 45-65 years who received an inactivated influenza vaccine.

The V gene is TRBV11-2, the J gene TRBJ2-2; D might be TRBD1 (6 bases). The length of the CDR3 is 17 residues. CDR1 is SGHAT and CDR2 is FQNNGV in the germline V gene. Trimming shortened V by 1 base and J by 3 bases, and 15 bases separated the two germline ends. CDR3 sequence reads: CASSLAPDSGDTGELFF. DNA for the CDR3: TGTGCCAGCAGCTTAGCACCAGATTCAGGGGACACCGGGGAGCTGTTTTTT.

This clonotype turned up a few times. The V call is TRBV15, the J call TRBJ2-3; no definite D call. The CDR3 runs 15 residues. CDR1 is LNHNV, CDR2 YYDKDF, per germline (reference sequence). Between the trimmed V and J ends, which lost 5 bases and 4 bases, there was a span of 16 bases. DNA of the CDR3: TGTGCCACCAGCTCCCGAACCCAGTTCTCAGATACGCAGTATTTT. Translated, it gives CATSSRTQFSDTQYF.

The rearrangement uses TRBV9 and TRBJ2-1; D gene uncertain. With 4 bases removed from V and 0 bases from J, the gap between germline ends came to 20 bases. The CDR3 is made up of 18 amino acids. Germline V lookup: CDR1 SGDLS, CDR2 YYNGEE. The chain's CDR3 is CASSHKLFLSSSYNEQFF. The DNA of the CDR3 is TGTGCCAGCAGCCATAAACTGTTCCTGAGCAGCTCCTACAATGAGCAGTTCTTC. Full variable domain (missing parts from reference TRBV9 and TRBJ2-1): DSGVTQTPKHLITATGQRVTLRCSPRSGDLSVYWYQQSLDQGLQFLIQYYNGEERAKGNILERFSAQQFPDLHSELNLSSLELGDSALYFCASSHKLFLSSSYNEQFFGPGTRLTVL.

This clonotype was counted between two and nine times. The CDR3 sequence: CASSSTGTRFQETQYF. In DNA, the CDR3 is TGTGCCAGCAGCTCGACCGGGACAAGATTTCAAGAGACCCAGTACTTC. J is TRBJ2-5 and V is TRBV7-9, with D maybe TRBD1 (6 bases). Deletions cut 4 bases from V and 2 bases from J, with 17 bases between. The germline CDR1 and CDR2 sequences are SEHNR and FQNEAQ (reference sequence). The CDR3 sequence is 16 residues long.

This chain links TRBV6-1 with TRBJ2-7; D is possibly TRBD2 (7 bases). The germline V and J ends were trimmed by 2 bases and 6 bases, with 8 bases remaining between them. The CDR3 has 12 residues. Germline V gene lookup returns CDR1 MNHNS and CDR2 SASEGT. Written as DNA, the CDR3 is TGTGCCAGCAGTGAAAGGGGGGGCGAGCAGTACTTC. Its protein is CASSERGGEQYF.

The chain joins TRBV25-1 to TRBJ2-5; 9 nucleotides match TRBD1. CDR1 is MGHDK and CDR2 is SYGVNS in the germline V gene. With V trimmed by 4 bases and J by 0 bases, 0 bases remained unmatched. CDR3 size: 14 residues. CDR3 nucleotide sequence: TGTGCCAGCAGTGGGGACAGGGACCAAGAGACCCAGTACTTC. Translation: CASSGDRDQETQYF.

The J gene is TRBJ2-2, the V gene TRBV3-1; the D gene is possibly TRBD1 (5 bases). The CDR3 has 14 amino acids. V dropped 2 bases and J dropped 6 bases, with 10 bases sitting between them. Germline CDR1 and CDR2: LGHDT and YNNKEL (reference sequence). The CDR3 region has the DNA TGTGCCAGCAGCCAAAAAGGGGCGGCCGGGGAGCTGTTTTTT. Translation gives CASSQKGAAGELFF.

This clonotype was seen ten or more times. The rearrangement joins TRBV15 to TRBJ2-2; either TRBD1 or TRBD2 may fit D (9 bases each). The CDR3 spans 18 residues. Trimming shortened V by 3 bases and J by 4 bases, and 21 bases separated the two germline ends. Germline V gene lookup returns CDR1 LNHNV and CDR2 YYDKDF (reference sequence). The CDR3 loop reads CATSRGTGRAGGTGELFF. Here the CDR3 DNA reads TGTGCCACCAGCAGGGGGACAGGGCGAGCGGGGGGCACCGGGGAGCTGTTTTTT.

This chain connects TRBV6-2 or TRBV6-3 to TRBJ1-1, with 7 bases aligning to TRBD1. The V gene's germline CDR1 is MNHEY and CDR2 SVGEGT. The CDR3 loop spans 15 amino acids. The J segment lost 0 bases and the V segment lost 6 bases, leaving 7 bases of the junction unmatched. CDR3 sequence (DNA): TGTGCCAGCAGCCTAAGCGGACAGGTGAACACTGAAGCTTTCTTT. Translated, it gives CASSLSGQVNTEAFF.

This clonotype was seen a handful of times. This chain joins TRBV28 and TRBJ2-5, with 8 positions matching TRBD1. Looked up from germline, CDR1 is MDHEN and CDR2 is SYDVKM. Trimming took 10 bases from V and 4 from J; bases not matched to a gene: 8. The CDR3 runs 13 residues. CDR3 in amino acids: CAIAGGARETQYF. As DNA, the CDR3 is TGTGCCATCGCAGGGGGCGCGCGAGAGACCCAGTACTTC.

The chain recombines TRBV24-1 with TRBJ2-2, with TRBD1 as a possible D gene (6 bases). Trimming took 1 base from V and 1 from J, leaving 9 bases between them. CDR3 length equals 16 residues. CDR1 is KGHDR, CDR2 SFDVKD, per germline. Here the CDR3 DNA reads TGTGCCACCAGTGATTTAGGACAGAAGAACACCGGGGAGCTGTTTTTT. This codes for CATSDLGQKNTGELFF.

The chain recombines TRBV6-4 with TRBJ2-1; D is perhaps TRBD2 (6 bases). The CDR3 is 14 residues long. Trimming removed 6 bases at V and 4 bases at J, with 13 bases between. In germline, CDR1 is MRHNA, CDR2 SNTAGT. The CDR3 region has the DNA TGTGCCAGCAGAAGGGTAGCGGAATACAATGAGCAGTTCTTC. Protein product: CASRRVAEYNEQFF.

There are a few counts of this clonotype. The chain employs TRBV29-1 and TRBJ2-5; D ambiguous. The germline V gene encodes CDR1 SQVTM and CDR2 ANQGSEA. V lost 7 bases to trimming and J lost 1 base, with 16 bases between them. The CDR3 has 14 amino acids. The CDR3 coding sequence is TGCAGCGCCGAACCCACAGCTACCCAAGAGACCCAGTACTTC. The encoded protein is CSAEPTATQETQYF.

The chain carries TRBV25-1 and TRBJ1-1, with 7 bases fitting TRBD1. The length of the CDR3 is 14 residues. Germline lookup yields CDR1 MGHDK and CDR2 SYGVNS. J lost 2 bases, V lost 8 bases, and 8 bases had no gene match. CDR3 sequence: CASGKTGPNTEAFF. CDR3 DNA: TGTGCCAGCGGAAAGACAGGGCCAAACACTGAAGCTTTCTTT.

This clonotype was counted between two and nine times. The gene calls are TRBV11-2 and TRBJ2-7; possibly TRBD1 or TRBD2 for D (6 bases each). The CDR3 totals 13 residues. CDR1 and CDR2 (germline): SGHAT, FQNNGV. With 2 bases removed from V and 6 bases from J, the gap between germline ends came to 11 bases. CDR3 DNA: TGTGCCAGCAGCTTACCGGGGGCAATCGAGCAGTACTTC. Translating it yields CASSLPGAIEQYF.

The genes are TRBV20-1 and TRBJ1-2, with TRBD1 as a possible D gene (6 bases). This CDR3 has 14 residues. The V end was cut by 7 bases, the J end by 8 bases, with 23 bases between. Germline CDR1 DFQATT, CDR2 SNEGSKA (reference sequence). This chain's CDR3 is CSVTANTGWAGYTF. The CDR3, as DNA: TGCAGTGTCACGGCTAATACAGGGTGGGCGGGCTACACCTTC.